The clone carrying this TCR beta chain was counted ten times or more. Its target is not known. This sample was included in a study of shared clonotypes between healthy human individuals. Points from the study as a whole: Generation probabilities of non-shared clonotypes were lower (relative to those shared by all four donors).

The trim removed 10 bases at V and 2 bases at J, leaving 11 bases unmatched. CDR3 length equals 16 residues. Germline-derived CDR1 and CDR2 are LNHDA and SQIVND (reference sequence). A split of CD4+ cells into CD45RA+ naive and CD45RA-negative memory subsets was performed. In the original analysis: Junction-only sequences produced by ImmunoSEQ had no quality scores, so filtering differed. Some clones are missing from TCRdb's copy, which holds only in-frame ones; the method was immunoSEQ multiplex PCR. V, J and clone size are those of that table, while D and trimming were read from the DNA. The table shows about a million clones, with around three quarters occurring only once.

This chain uses TRBV19 with TRBJ1-5; 10 nucleotides align to TRBD1. Specimen: memory CD4+ T cells from PBMCs. The subset is: CD45RA-negative fraction. The receptor's source is a man between 18 and 35 years old in good health. Some clones in this sample may be carry-over from other donors' samples. The CDR3 coding sequence is TGTGCCACCCTGAAGACAGGGGGCGGAGGCAATCAGCCCCAGCATTTT. Translation: CATLKTGGGGNQPQHF.